This is a list of T cell receptor beta chains from one sample in a study of human T cells and chemical hapten exposure. TCRdb reprocessed the RACE reads via MiXCR and lists one record per CDR3 protein. In the table there are roughly 110,000 distinct CDR3 sequences, about 12% of which are singletons. Sequenced here: whole blood, sampled in connection with sensitization to the hapten diphenylcyclopropenone (DPC). The receptors were gathered from a woman in her 50s with alopecia areata. Some clones in this sample may be carry-over from other donors' samples. The CDR3 runs from the conserved cysteine through the conserved F or W. A D gene is named only where the DNA matches it firmly. Clone size is shown for a subset of rows, as once, few, many or a class of expanded clone.

D,size,V,J,DNA,CDR3
TRBD2,many,TRBV6-5,TRBJ2-7,TGTGCCAGCAGTGCCCTGACTAGCGGGGGCTACGAGCAGTACTTC,CASSALTSGGYEQYF
.,once,TRBV28,TRBJ2-7,TGTGCCAGCAGTCCCTCCGGGACCGTAACCTACGAGCAGTACTTC,CASSPSGTVTYEQYF
.,.,TRBV28,TRBJ2-7,TGTGCCAGCAAATCCCTTCAGGGGGAGCAGTACTTC,CASKSLQGEQYF
TRBD1,many,TRBV6-5,TRBJ2-2,TGTGCCAGCAGTTTGAGGACAGGGAACACCGGGGAGCTGTTTTTT,CASSLRTGNTGELFF
.,.,TRBV6-2/TRBV6-3,TRBJ1-1,TGTGCCAGCGGTAAGGGGGGGCACACTGAAGCTTTCTTT,CASGKGGHTEAFF
.,few,TRBV7-9,TRBJ2-7,TGTGCCAGCAGCCAGCAGTCGGGACCGAGGGGTTTATACGAGCAGTACTTC,CASSQQSGPRGLYEQYF
.,.,TRBV27,TRBJ2-7,TGTGCCAGCAGTTTAAGGACCCGCTCCTACGAGCAGTACTTC,CASSLRTRSYEQYF
.,.,TRBV3-1,TRBJ2-3,TGTGCCAGCAGCCCGCTAGGAAGTGCCACAGATACGCAGTATTTT,CASSPLGSATDTQYF
.,few,TRBV5-1,TRBJ2-3,TGCGCCAGCAGATCCGGGAGCAACGGGGGAGATACGCAGTATTTT,CASRSGSNGGDTQYF
.,many,TRBV11-2,TRBJ2-7,TGTGCCGGCGGGCAGGGCCACTACGAGCAGTACTTC,CAGGQGHYEQYF
.,.,TRBV28,TRBJ1-5,TGTGCCAGCGGGCTTATCGGTAACAATCAGCCCCAGCATTTT,CASGLIGNNQPQHF
TRBD1,.,TRBV6-5,TRBJ1-4,TGTGCCAGCAGTTCACAGGGGGGGAGTGCAACTAATGAAAAACTGTTTTTT,CASSSQGGSATNEKLFF
.,.,TRBV24-1,TRBJ2-1,TGTGCCACTGCAGGGTTTTCCTACAATGAGCAGTTCTTC,CATAGFSYNEQFF
TRBD1,few,TRBV7-9,TRBJ2-1,TGTGCCAGCAGCGTGGGACAGAAGTACAATGAGCAGTTCTTC,CASSVGQKYNEQFF
TRBD1,.,TRBV7-9,TRBJ2-7,TGTGCCAGCAGGGGGACAGTCTCCTACGAGCAGTACTTC,CASRGTVSYEQYF
.,few,TRBV10-3,TRBJ2-1,TGTGCCATCAGGGCGGAGAATGAGCAGTTCTTC,CAIRAENEQFF
.,few,TRBV9,TRBJ1-1,TGTGCCAGCAGCGTAGTTCGATACACTGAAGCTTTCTTT,CASSVVRYTEAFF
TRBD1,.,TRBV6-2/TRBV6-3,TRBJ2-1,TGTGCCAGCAGCGAGCTCTGGGACAGGAGGGGAAATGAGCAGTTCTTC,CASSELWDRRGNEQFF
.,.,TRBV6-5,TRBJ1-1,TGTGCCAGCAGTTACATCGGTAACACTGAAGCTTTCTTT,CASSYIGNTEAFF
TRBD1,few,TRBV24-1,TRBJ1-1,TGTGCCACCAGTGGTACCGGGACAGGGAACACTGAAGCTTTCTTT,CATSGTGTGNTEAFF
.,few,TRBV6-2/TRBV6-3,TRBJ2-1,TGTGCCAGCAGTTCTGTGGGGCAGGGGATCAATGAGCAGTTCTTC,CASSSVGQGINEQFF
.,many,TRBV28,TRBJ2-2,TGTGCCAGCAGGGGGAACACCGGGGAGCTGTTTTTT,CASRGNTGELFF
TRBD1,.,TRBV6-1,TRBJ1-6,TGTGCCAGCAGTGAATCTAGATGGACAGGCTACAATTCACCCCTCCACTTT,CASSESRWTGYNSPLHF
.,.,TRBV3-1,TRBJ2-1,TGTGCCAGCAGCCAAGATCCAGCCGCCGTAAGCGACAATGAGCAGTTCTTC,CASSQDPAAVSDNEQFF
TRBD2,.,TRBV20-1,TRBJ2-7,TGCAGTGCTAAGGCGCCTAGCGGGAGGGCCTCCCTCTCCTACGAGCAGTACTTC,CSAKAPSGRASLSYEQYF
.,few,TRBV11-2,TRBJ2-2,TGTGCCAGCAGCTTAGGGCTGAACACCGGGGAGCTGTTTTTT,CASSLGLNTGELFF
TRBD1,few,TRBV5-4,TRBJ1-1,TGTGCCAGCAGCTTGGGAGGAGGGGGCGGCAAAGCTTTCTTT,CASSLGGGGGKAFF
.,few,TRBV28,TRBJ1-5,TGTGCCAGCAGTTACAGCAATCAGCCCCAGCATTTT,CASSYSNQPQHF
TRBD1,many,TRBV7-2,TRBJ2-4,TGTGCCAGCAGCTTAGTTGGCGCGGAGGCAGGGGGAGCCAAAAACATTCAGTACTTC,CASSLVGAEAGGAKNIQYF
.,few,TRBV7-8,TRBJ2-3,TGTGCCAGCAGCTTAATCAGAGATACGCAGTATTTT,CASSLIRDTQYF
TRBD2,.,TRBV7-8,TRBJ2-1,TGTGCCAGCAGCTTAGCGCTGCTAGCGGGGGTAACGGAGGTCAATGAGCAGTTCTTC,CASSLALLAGVTEVNEQFF
.,few,TRBV5-4,TRBJ2-7,TGTGCCAGCAGCTTGCCGGGTCGAGGCTCCTACGAGCAGTACTTC,CASSLPGRGSYEQYF
TRBD1,.,TRBV29-1,TRBJ1-1,TGCAGCGTTGTAGGGGCAGGGGGCAGGAACACTGAAGCTTTCTTT,CSVVGAGGRNTEAFF
.,many,TRBV29-1,TRBJ2-5,TGCAGCGCCTACCCCGGGGTCGGGACCCAGTACTTC,CSAYPGVGTQYF
.,few,TRBV9,TRBJ2-2,TGTGCCAGCAGCGTTGGCGGGAACACCGGGGAGCTGTTTTTT,CASSVGGNTGELFF
TRBD1,.,TRBV6-6,TRBJ1-2,TGTGCCAGCCTTTCCGGGACAGCCGGAGGCTACACCTTC,CASLSGTAGGYTF
.,.,TRBV20-1,TRBJ1-1,TGCAGTGCCATCGAAATTGGGAGCACTGAAGCTTTCTTT,CSAIEIGSTEAFF
.,.,TRBV6-6,TRBJ1-1,TGTGCCAGCCGCAGGGAAAGTGAGGCTTTCTTT,CASRRESEAFF
TRBD1,few,TRBV6-1,TRBJ2-4,TGTGCCAGCAGTGAAGCCCCACAGGGGGCGCGATTTGGGGCCAAAAACATTCAGTACTTC,CASSEAPQGARFGAKNIQYF
.,few,TRBV6-6,TRBJ2-7,TGTGCCAGCAGTTACCCACAGGGCCCCCTCTACGAGCAGTACTTC,CASSYPQGPLYEQYF
.,many,TRBV5-1,TRBJ2-3,TGCGCCAGCAGCTTTAGTGAAGATACGCAGTATTTT,CASSFSEDTQYF
TRBD2,many,TRBV6-1,TRBJ2-7,TGTGCCAGCAGGGACCGACTAGCGGGAAAGGAAGAGCAGTACTTC,CASRDRLAGKEEQYF
.,many,TRBV2,TRBJ1-1,TGTGCCAGGACAGCGAACACTGAAGCTTTCTTT,CARTANTEAFF
.,.,TRBV11-2,TRBJ1-1,TGTGCCAGCATCAACCCCCCGGGAACTGAAGCTTTCTTT,CASINPPGTEAFF
TRBD1,.,TRBV7-9,TRBJ2-7,TGTGCCAGCAGCCCTAGACAGGGTGCTCCCCGCTCCTACGAGCAGTACTTC,CASSPRQGAPRSYEQYF
TRBD1,.,TRBV5-1,TRBJ1-5,TGCGCCAGCAGCTTGACAGGGGGGCGCAATCAGCCCCAGCATTTT,CASSLTGGRNQPQHF
.,.,TRBV7-9,TRBJ1-1,TGTGCCAGCAGCTTACTACAGGACACTGAAGCTTTCTTT,CASSLLQDTEAFF
.,.,TRBV13,TRBJ2-5,TGTGCCAGCAGCTGGGATAGACAAGAGACCCAGTACTTC,CASSWDRQETQYF
TRBD2,few,TRBV2,TRBJ2-7,TGTGCCAGCAGTGAAGAGAGCGGGAGGGCCTACGAGCAGTACTTC,CASSEESGRAYEQYF
.,.,TRBV28,TRBJ2-7,TGTGCCAGCCTGGGGGGATGGGAGCAGTACTTC,CASLGGWEQYF
.,.,TRBV2,TRBJ1-6,TGTGCCAGCAGGGATCGTTCTTCTCCCTCACCCCTCCACTTT,CASRDRSSPSPLHF
.,.,TRBV18,TRBJ2-7,TGTGCCAGCTCACCACAGTATGGGCGACGCGAGCAGTACTTC,CASSPQYGRREQYF
.,.,TRBV7-6,TRBJ2-1,TGTGCCAGCAGTCCGCAGTCGGGCGGGATGAGGAATGAGCAGTTCTTC,CASSPQSGGMRNEQFF